This T cell receptor beta chain was obtained from a study of T cells after yellow fever vaccination. Findings and caveats of the study: Researchers cautioned that FACS-sorted repertoires could harbor abundant clonotypes contaminating from the bulk population. A secondary response was less intense yet reached its peak sooner, at day 5 versus 15.

The CDR3 contains 12 residues. Trimming removed 3 bases from V and 6 bases from J, with 9 bases in between. One entry per CDR3 protein results from TCRdb running MiXCR on the 5' RACE reads. Found here are 250,000 to 300,000 distinct CDR3 sequences, about 5.2% of them singletons; the top ten hold around 3.3%. This clonotype came up a few times. Its cognate antigen is unknown. The V and J genes are TRBV12-3 or TRBV12-4 and TRBJ2-7, with D unclear. Here the sequenced sample was CD4+ T cells sorted from PBMCs, taken on the day of the yellow fever booster vaccination. This TCR was sampled from a man in his late teens or twenties who received the YFV17D yellow fever vaccine. CDR3 sequence: CASSFLKAEQYF. DNA of the CDR3: TGTGCCAGCAGTTTCCTGAAGGCCGAGCAGTACTTC.